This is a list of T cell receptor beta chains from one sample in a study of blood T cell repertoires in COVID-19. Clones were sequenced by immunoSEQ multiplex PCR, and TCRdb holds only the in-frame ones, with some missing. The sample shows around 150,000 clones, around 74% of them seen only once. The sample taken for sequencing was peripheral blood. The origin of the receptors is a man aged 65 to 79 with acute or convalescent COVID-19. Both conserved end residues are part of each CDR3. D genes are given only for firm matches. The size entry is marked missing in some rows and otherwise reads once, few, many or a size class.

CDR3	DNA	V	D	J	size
CASSELRVADTQYF	TGTGCCAGCAGTGAATTACGAGTTGCAGATACGCAGTATTTT	TRBV25-1	-	TRBJ2-3	-
CATAPSQGAFEQYF	TGTGCCACCGCTCCCTCCCAGGGGGCATTCGAGCAGTACTTC	TRBV24-1	TRBD1	TRBJ2-7	-
CASSMGGVGNQPQHF	TGTGCCAGTAGTATGGGAGGGGTTGGCAATCAGCCCCAGCATTTT	TRBV19	-	TRBJ1-5	-
CASSTLRSTYEQYF	TGTGCCAGCAGCACTCTCCGGTCGACCTACGAGCAGTACTTC	TRBV5-5	-	TRBJ2-7	-
CASDRGTSGRETGELFF	TGTGCCAGCGATAGGGGGACTAGCGGGAGAGAGACCGGGGAGCTGTTTTTT	TRBV11-3	TRBD2	TRBJ2-2	-
CAFRDRGRETQYF	TGTGCCTTCCGGGACAGGGGGCGGGAGACCCAGTACTTC	TRBV30	TRBD1	TRBJ2-5	-
CATSDSQSGDMNTEAFF	TGTGCCACCAGTGATTCCCAATCGGGGGATATGAACACTGAAGCTTTCTTT	TRBV24-1	-	TRBJ1-1	-
CASSSDQGPNQPQHF	TGTGCCAGCAGCTCAGATCAGGGGCCCAATCAGCCCCAGCATTTT	TRBV5-4	-	TRBJ1-5	-
CAWSSAVMNTEAFF	TGTGCCTGGAGTTCAGCGGTCATGAACACTGAAGCTTTCTTT	TRBV30	-	TRBJ1-1	-
CASSFQQGTEAFF	TGTGCCAGCAGTTTTCAACAGGGAACTGAAGCTTTCTTT	TRBV6-2/TRBV6-3	-	TRBJ1-1	few
CASSLASGRTSGGYNEQFF	TGTGCCAGCAGCTTAGCGAGTGGTAGGACTAGCGGGGGATACAATGAGCAGTTCTTC	TRBV7-9	TRBD2	TRBJ2-1	-
CASSLDSNYGYTF	TGTGCCAGCAGCTTAGACAGTAACTATGGCTACACCTTC	TRBV7-8	-	TRBJ1-2	once
CACISGQRLVYGYTF	TGTGCCTGTATATCGGGACAGCGTCTTGTCTATGGCTACACCTTC	TRBV30	TRBD1	TRBJ1-2	-
CASSLGSGGTYEQYF	TGTGCCAGCAGCTTAGGGTCGGGAGGTACCTACGAGCAGTACTTC	TRBV11-2	TRBD2	TRBJ2-7	-
CASSYKPSSSGNTIYF	TGTGCCAGCAGTTACAAACCATCGAGCTCTGGAAACACCATATATTTT	TRBV6-6	-	TRBJ1-3	-
CASSSQGGDADTQYF	TGTGCCAGCAGCTCTCAGGGCGGGGACGCAGATACGCAGTATTTT	TRBV11-2	-	TRBJ2-3	-
CASSPRSYEQYF	TGTGCCAGCTCACCCCGTAGTTACGAGCAGTACTTC	TRBV18	-	TRBJ2-7	-
CASSQDNTGELFF	TGTGCCAGCAGCCAAGATAATACCGGGGAGCTGTTTTTT	TRBV4-2	-	TRBJ2-2	-
CASRTRNTGELFF	TGTGCCAGCAGAACCAGAAACACCGGGGAGCTGTTTTTT	TRBV5-4	-	TRBJ2-2	once
CASSYGTSSPDTQYF	TGTGCCAGCAGTTATGGGACTAGTTCTCCCGATACGCAGTATTTT	TRBV6-2/TRBV6-3	TRBD2	TRBJ2-3	once
CASSLEGQGAHGYTF	TGCGCCAGCAGCTTGGAGGGACAGGGGGCCCATGGCTACACCTTC	TRBV5-1	TRBD1	TRBJ1-2	-
CASSPRSLVYNEQFF	TGTGCCAGCAGCCCGCGTTCCCTTGTTTACAATGAGCAGTTCTTC	TRBV11-2	-	TRBJ2-1	-
CASSLGRQSYAFF	TGTGCCAGCAGCCTAGGGCGACAGTCGTATGCTTTCTTT	TRBV3-1/TRBV3-2	-	TRBJ1-1	-
CASSLGSRGLNTEAFF	TGTGCCAGCAGCTTGGGTTCCAGGGGACTGAACACTGAAGCTTTCTTT	TRBV5-4	-	TRBJ1-1	-
CAISDRGDTEAFF	TGTGCCATCAGTGATCGGGGGGACACTGAAGCTTTCTTT	TRBV10-3	-	TRBJ1-1	once
CASSLSGHRGTGGGGYTF	TGTGCCAGCAGCTTAAGCGGACACAGAGGGACAGGGGGAGGTGGCTACACCTTC	TRBV11-2	TRBD1	TRBJ1-2	-
CAGGVDSYEQYF	TGTGCCGGGGGGGTTGACTCCTACGAGCAGTACTTC	TRBV18	TRBD2	TRBJ2-7	-
CASSLATTGNTIYF	TGTGCCAGCAGCTTAGCGACAACTGGAAACACCATATATTTT	TRBV11-2	-	TRBJ1-3	-
CASSLDRVSTDTQYF	TGTGCCAGCAGTCTAGACAGGGTCAGCACAGATACGCAGTATTTT	TRBV6-5	TRBD1	TRBJ2-3	-
CASIRGGSTDTQYF	TGTGCCAGCATCAGGGGCGGGAGCACAGATACGCAGTATTTT	TRBV6-6	-	TRBJ2-3	-
CASSQYQGVYEQYF	TGTGCCAGCAGCCAATACCAGGGGGTCTACGAGCAGTACTTC	TRBV14	TRBD1	TRBJ2-7	-
CASTRTVYNSPLHF	TGTGCCAGCACCCGGACAGTTTATAATTCACCCCTCCACTTT	TRBV6-5	-	TRBJ1-6	-
CASSFIGQGYTEAFF	TGTGCCAGCAGCTTTATCGGACAGGGATACACTGAAGCTTTCTTT	TRBV11-3	TRBD1	TRBJ1-1	-
CASSLRGRETQYF	TGTGCCAGCAGTTTGAGGGGGCGAGAGACCCAGTACTTC	TRBV12-3/TRBV12-4	TRBD1	TRBJ2-5	-
CASSSTPLAGNTIYF	TGTGCCAGCAGCTCAACCCCGCTAGCCGGAAACACCATATATTTT	TRBV11-3	-	TRBJ1-3	once
CASSLAMARRPRETQYF	TGTGCCAGCAGCTTAGCGATGGCCAGGCGTCCAAGGGAGACCCAGTACTTC	TRBV11-2	-	TRBJ2-5	-
CASSPTENTEAFF	TGCGCCAGCAGCCCCACAGAAAACACTGAAGCTTTCTTT	TRBV5-1	-	TRBJ1-1	-
CASSPRKMARGARDYTEAFF	TGTGCCAGCTCACCGCGAAAGATGGCTCGGGGGGCGCGTGATTACACTGAAGCTTTCTTT	TRBV18	-	TRBJ1-1	-
CASSLERGRRTEAFF	TGTGCCAGCAGCTTGGAAAGGGGGCGCCGAACTGAAGCTTTCTTT	TRBV5-4	TRBD1	TRBJ1-1	few
CSALDRAGYTF	TGCAGTGCGTTGGACAGGGCTGGCTACACCTTC	TRBV20-1	TRBD1	TRBJ1-2	-
CASSPYHPSNEQFF	TGTGCCAGCAGCCCTTACCACCCCAGCAATGAGCAGTTCTTC	TRBV7-3	-	TRBJ2-1	few
CASSIGHTDYLSNQPQHF	TGTGCCAGTAGTATAGGCCATACTGATTACCTTAGCAATCAGCCCCAGCATTTT	TRBV19	-	TRBJ1-5	-
CASSARLNTEAFF	TGTGCCAGCAGCGCACGGTTGAACACTGAAGCTTTCTTT	TRBV9	-	TRBJ1-1	once
CASSLQGRSNQPQHF	TGTGCCAGCAGCTTGCAGGGCCGAAGCAATCAGCCCCAGCATTTT	TRBV5-8	-	TRBJ1-5	-
CASSLVVAGRQYF	TGTGCCAGCAGCCTAGTGGTAGCGGGGAGACAGTACTTC	TRBV2	TRBD2	TRBJ2-7	-
CSASTGGPYTQYF	TGCAGTGCTAGTACGGGAGGGCCTTATACGCAGTATTTT	TRBV20-1	TRBD2	TRBJ2-3	-
CASSQLGAVDEQYF	TGTGCCAGCAGCCAACTAGGGGCGGTCGACGAGCAGTACTTC	TRBV3-1/TRBV3-2	-	TRBJ2-7	-